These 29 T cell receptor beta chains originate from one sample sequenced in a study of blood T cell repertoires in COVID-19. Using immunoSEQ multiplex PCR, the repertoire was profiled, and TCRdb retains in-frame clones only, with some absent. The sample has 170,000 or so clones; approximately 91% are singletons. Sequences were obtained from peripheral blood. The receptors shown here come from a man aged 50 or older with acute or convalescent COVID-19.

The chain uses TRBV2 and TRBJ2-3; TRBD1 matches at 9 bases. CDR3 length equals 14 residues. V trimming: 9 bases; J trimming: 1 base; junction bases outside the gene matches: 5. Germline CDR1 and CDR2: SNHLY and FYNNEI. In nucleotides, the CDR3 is TGTGCCAGAGGAACAGGGGGCGGCACAGATACGCAGTATTTT. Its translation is CARGTGGGTDTQYF.

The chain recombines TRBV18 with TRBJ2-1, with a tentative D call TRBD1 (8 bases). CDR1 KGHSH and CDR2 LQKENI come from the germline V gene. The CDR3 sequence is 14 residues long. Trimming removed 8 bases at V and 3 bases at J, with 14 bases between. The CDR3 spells CASADREGYNEQFF. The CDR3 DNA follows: TGTGCCAGCGCGGACAGGGAGGGCTACAATGAGCAGTTCTTC.

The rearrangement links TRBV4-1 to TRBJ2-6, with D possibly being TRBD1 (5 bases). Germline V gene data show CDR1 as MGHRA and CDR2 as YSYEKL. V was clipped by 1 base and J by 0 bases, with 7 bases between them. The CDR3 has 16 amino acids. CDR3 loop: CASSQGQYSGANVLTF. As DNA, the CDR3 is TGCGCCAGCAGCCAAGGACAGTACTCTGGGGCCAACGTCCTGACTTTC.

Written as DNA, the CDR3 is TGCGCCAGCAGCCAAGAGGTCGGACAGGGGGCTTGGGGCTACACCTTC. It specifies CASSQEVGQGAWGYTF. V is TRBV4-3 and J is TRBJ1-2, with TRBD1 identical over 11 bases. This CDR3 is 16 amino acids long. The V gene end was trimmed by 0 bases and the J gene end by 8 bases; junction bases not matched to a gene: 8. CDR1 and CDR2 from the germline V gene are LGHNA and YSLEER.

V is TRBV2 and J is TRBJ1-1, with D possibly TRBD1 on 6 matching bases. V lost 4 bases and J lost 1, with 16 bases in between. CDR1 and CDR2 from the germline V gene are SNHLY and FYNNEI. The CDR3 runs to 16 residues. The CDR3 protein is CASSGRRGQRNTEAFF. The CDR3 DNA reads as TGTGCCAGCAGTGGTCGACGTGGACAGCGGAACACTGAAGCTTTCTTT.

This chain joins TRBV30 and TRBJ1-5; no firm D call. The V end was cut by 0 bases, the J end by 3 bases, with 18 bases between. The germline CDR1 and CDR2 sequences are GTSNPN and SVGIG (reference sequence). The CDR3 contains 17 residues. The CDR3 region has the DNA TGTGCCTGGAGTGTAGGTCGTGTAATCGGGATCAATCAGCCCCAGCATTTT. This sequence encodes CAWSVGRVIGINQPQHF.

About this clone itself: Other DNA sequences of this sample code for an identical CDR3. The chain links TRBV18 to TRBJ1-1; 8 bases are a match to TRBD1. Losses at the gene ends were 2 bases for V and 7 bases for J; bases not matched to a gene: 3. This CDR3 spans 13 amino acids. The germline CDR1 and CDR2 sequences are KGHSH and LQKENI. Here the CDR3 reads CASSPGQGNEAFF. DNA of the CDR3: TGTGCCAGCTCACCAGGACAGGGAAATGAAGCTTTCTTT.

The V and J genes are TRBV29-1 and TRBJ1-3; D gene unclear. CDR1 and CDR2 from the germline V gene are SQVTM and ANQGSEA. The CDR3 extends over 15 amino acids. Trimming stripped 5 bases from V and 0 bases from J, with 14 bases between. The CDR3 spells CSVFTLGSSGNTIYF. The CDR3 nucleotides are TGCAGCGTTTTTACTCTGGGCAGCTCTGGAAACACCATATATTTT.

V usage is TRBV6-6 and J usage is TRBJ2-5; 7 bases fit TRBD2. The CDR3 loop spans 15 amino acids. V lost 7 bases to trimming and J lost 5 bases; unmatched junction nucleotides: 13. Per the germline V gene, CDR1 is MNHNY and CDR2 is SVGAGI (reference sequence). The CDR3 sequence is CASTDISGAGETQYF. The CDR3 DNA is TGTGCCAGCACCGACATATCGGGAGCGGGGGAGACCCAGTACTTC.

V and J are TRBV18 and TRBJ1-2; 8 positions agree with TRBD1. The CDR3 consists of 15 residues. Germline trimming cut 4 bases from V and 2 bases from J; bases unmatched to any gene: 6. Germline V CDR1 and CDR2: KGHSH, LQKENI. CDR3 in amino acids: CASSLITGGNYGYTF. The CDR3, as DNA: TGTGCCAGCTCACTTATTACAGGGGGAAACTATGGCTACACCTTC.

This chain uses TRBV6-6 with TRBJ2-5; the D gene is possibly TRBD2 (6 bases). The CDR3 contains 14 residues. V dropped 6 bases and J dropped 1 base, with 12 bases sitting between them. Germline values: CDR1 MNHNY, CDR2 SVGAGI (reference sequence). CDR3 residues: CASRLRLVQETQYF. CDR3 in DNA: TGTGCCAGCAGACTTAGACTAGTCCAAGAGACCCAGTACTTC.

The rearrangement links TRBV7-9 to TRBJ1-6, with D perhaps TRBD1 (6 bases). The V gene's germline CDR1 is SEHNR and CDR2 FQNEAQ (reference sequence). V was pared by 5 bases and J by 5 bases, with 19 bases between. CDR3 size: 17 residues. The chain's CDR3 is CASSPTIDRRDNSPLHF. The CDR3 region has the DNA TGTGCCAGCAGCCCGACCATAGACAGGAGAGATAATTCACCCCTCCACTTT.

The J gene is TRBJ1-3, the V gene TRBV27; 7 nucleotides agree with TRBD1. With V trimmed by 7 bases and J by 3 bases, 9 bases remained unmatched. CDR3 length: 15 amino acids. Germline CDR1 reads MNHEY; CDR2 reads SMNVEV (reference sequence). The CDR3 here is CASKVTGLVGNTIYF. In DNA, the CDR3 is TGTGCCAGCAAAGTGACAGGGCTGGTTGGAAACACCATATATTTT.

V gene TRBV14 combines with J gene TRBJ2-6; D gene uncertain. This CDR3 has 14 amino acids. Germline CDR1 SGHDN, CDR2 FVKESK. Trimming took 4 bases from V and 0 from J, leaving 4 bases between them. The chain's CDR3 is CASSPSSGANVLTF. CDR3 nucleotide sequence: TGTGCCAGCAGCCCGTCCTCTGGGGCCAACGTCCTGACTTTC.

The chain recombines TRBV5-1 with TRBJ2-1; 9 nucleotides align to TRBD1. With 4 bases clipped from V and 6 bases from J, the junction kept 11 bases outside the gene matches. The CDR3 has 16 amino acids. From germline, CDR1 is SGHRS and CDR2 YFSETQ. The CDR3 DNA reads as TGCGCCAGCAGCCCTGCTGGGGGACAGGGAACCAATGAGCAGTTCTTC. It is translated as CASSPAGGQGTNEQFF.

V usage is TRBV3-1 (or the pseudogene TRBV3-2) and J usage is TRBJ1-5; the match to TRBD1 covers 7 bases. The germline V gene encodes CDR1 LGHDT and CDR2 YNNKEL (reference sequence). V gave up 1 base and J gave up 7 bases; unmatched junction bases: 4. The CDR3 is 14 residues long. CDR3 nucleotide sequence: TGTGCCAGCAGCCAAGGACAGGGCAGACAGCCCCAGCATTTT. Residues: CASSQGQGRQPQHF.

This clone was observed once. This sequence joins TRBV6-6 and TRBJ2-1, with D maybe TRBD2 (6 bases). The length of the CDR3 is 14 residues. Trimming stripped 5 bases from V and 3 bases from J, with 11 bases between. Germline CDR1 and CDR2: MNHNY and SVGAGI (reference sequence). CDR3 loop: CASSSGSGYNEQFF. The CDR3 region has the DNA TGTGCCAGCAGTAGCGGGTCTGGCTACAATGAGCAGTTCTTC.

The DNA of the CDR3 is TGTGCCAGCAGCTTGGGCGGGAGGACAGATACGCAGTATTTT. Protein: CASSLGGRTDTQYF. The J gene is TRBJ2-3, the V gene TRBV7-9; TRBD2 aligns across 8 bases. In germline, CDR1 is SEHNR, CDR2 FQNEAQ (reference sequence). The CDR3 runs to 14 residues. Unmatched junction bases numbered 2, after V lost 3 bases and J lost 3 bases. Drawing the rest from reference TRBV7-9 and TRBJ2-3, the complete variable domain is DTGVSQNPRHKITKRGQNVTFRCDPISEHNRLYWYRQTLGQGPEFLTYFQNEAQLEKSRLLSDRFSAERPKGSFSTLEIQRTEQGDSAMYLCASSLGGRTDTQYFGPGTRLTVL.

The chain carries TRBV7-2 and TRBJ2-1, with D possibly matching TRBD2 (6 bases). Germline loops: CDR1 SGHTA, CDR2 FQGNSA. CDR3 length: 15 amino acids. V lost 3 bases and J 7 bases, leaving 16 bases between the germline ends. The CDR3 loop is CASSLRELARNEQFF. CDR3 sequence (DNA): TGTGCCAGCAGCTTGAGAGAACTAGCAAGGAATGAGCAGTTCTTC.

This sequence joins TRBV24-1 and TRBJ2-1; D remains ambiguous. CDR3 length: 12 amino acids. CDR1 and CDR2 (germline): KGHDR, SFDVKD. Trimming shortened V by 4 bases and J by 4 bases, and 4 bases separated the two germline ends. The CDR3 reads CATSDPYNEQFF. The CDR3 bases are TGTGCCACCAGTGACCCGTACAATGAGCAGTTCTTC.

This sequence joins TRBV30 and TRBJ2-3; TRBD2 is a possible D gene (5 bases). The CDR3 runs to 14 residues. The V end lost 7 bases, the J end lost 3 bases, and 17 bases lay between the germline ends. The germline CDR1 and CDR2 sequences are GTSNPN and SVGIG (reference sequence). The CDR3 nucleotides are TGTGCCTCAAGAGGGAACCGGGGAACAGATACGCAGTATTTT. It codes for CASRGNRGTDTQYF.

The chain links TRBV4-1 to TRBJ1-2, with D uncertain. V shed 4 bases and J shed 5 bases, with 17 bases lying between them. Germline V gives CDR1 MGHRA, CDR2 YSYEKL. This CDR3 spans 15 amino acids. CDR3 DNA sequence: TGCGCCAGCAGCCCCCTATCTACGGGAGGATATGGCTACACCTTC. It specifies CASSPLSTGGYGYTF.

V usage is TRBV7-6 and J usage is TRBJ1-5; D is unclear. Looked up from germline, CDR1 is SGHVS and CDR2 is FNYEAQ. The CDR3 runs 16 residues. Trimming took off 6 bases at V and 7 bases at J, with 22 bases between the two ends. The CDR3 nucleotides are TGTGCCAGCAGTTTGAGTATAATCGCAGCGCGGCAGCCCCAGCATTTT. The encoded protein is CASSLSIIAARQPQHF.

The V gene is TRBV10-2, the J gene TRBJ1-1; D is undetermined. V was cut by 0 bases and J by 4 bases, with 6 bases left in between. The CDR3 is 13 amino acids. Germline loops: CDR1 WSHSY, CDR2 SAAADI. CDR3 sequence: CASSESSGTEAFF. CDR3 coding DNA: TGCGCCAGCAGTGAGTCCAGCGGCACTGAAGCTTTCTTT.

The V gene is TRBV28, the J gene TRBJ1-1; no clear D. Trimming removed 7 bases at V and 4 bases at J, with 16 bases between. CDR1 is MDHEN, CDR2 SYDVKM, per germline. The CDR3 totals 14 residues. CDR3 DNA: TGTGCCAGCACTCTGACCCAATCGGGCACTGAAGCTTTCTTT. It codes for CASTLTQSGTEAFF.

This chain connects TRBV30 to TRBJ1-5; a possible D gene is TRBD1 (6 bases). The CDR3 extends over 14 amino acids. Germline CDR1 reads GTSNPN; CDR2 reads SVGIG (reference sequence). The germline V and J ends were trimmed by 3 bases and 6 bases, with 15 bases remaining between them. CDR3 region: CAWRPTGKSQPQHF. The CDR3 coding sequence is TGTGCCTGGAGGCCCACAGGGAAGTCTCAGCCCCAGCATTTT. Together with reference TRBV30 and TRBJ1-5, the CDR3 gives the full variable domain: SQTIHQWPATLVQPVGSPLSLECTVEGTSNPNLYWYRQAAGRGLQLLFYSVGIGQISSEVPQNLSASRPQDRQFILSSKKLLLSDSGFYLCAWRPTGKSQPQHFGDGTRLSIL.

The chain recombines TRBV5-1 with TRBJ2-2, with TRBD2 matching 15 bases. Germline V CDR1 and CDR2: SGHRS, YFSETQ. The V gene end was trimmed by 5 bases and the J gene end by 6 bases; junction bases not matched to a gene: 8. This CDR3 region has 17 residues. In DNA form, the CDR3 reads TGCGCCAGCAGGTGGACTAGCGGGAGGGCCTTATCCGGGGAGCTGTTTTTT. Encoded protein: CASRWTSGRALSGELFF.

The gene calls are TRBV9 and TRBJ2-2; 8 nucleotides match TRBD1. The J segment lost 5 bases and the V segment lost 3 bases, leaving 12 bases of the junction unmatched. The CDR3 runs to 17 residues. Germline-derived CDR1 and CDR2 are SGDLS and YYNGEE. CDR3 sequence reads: CASSARTGMLVTGELFF. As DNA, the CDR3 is TGTGCCAGCAGCGCCAGGACAGGGATGTTGGTGACCGGGGAGCTGTTTTTT.

The CDR3 bases are TGTGCCTGGAGGCAGGGGGCGATCTACGAGCAGTACTTC. This gives the protein CAWRQGAIYEQYF. The rearrangement joins TRBV30 to TRBJ2-7; TRBD1 agrees at 8 bases. CDR1 is GTSNPN, CDR2 SVGIG, per germline (reference sequence). The CDR3 loop spans 13 amino acids. V trimming: 3 bases; J trimming: 3 bases; junction bases outside the gene matches: 4.